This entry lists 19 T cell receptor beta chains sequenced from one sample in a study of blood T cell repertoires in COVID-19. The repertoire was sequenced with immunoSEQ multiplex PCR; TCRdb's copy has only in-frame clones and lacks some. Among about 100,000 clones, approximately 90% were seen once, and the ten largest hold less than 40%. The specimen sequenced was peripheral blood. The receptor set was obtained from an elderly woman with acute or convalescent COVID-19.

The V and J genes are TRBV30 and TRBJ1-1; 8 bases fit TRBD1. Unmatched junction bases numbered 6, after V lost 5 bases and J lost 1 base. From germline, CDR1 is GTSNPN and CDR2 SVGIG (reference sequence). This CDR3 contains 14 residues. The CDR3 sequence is CAWVPGGRNTEAFF. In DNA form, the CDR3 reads TGTGCCTGGGTGCCAGGGGGCAGGAACACTGAAGCTTTCTTT.

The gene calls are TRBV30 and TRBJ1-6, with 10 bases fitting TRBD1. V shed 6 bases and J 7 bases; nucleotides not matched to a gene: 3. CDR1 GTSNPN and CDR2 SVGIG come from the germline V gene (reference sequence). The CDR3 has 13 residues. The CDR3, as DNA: TGTGCCTGCCGGGACAGGGGAAATTCACCCCTCCACTTT. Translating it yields CACRDRGNSPLHF.

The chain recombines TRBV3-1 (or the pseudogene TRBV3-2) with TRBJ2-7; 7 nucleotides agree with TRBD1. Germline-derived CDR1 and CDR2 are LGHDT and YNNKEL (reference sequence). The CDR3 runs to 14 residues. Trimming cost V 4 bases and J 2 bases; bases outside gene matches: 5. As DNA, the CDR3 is TGTGCCAGCAGCCCCCGGGACAGAACCTACGAGCAGTACTTC. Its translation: CASSPRDRTYEQYF.

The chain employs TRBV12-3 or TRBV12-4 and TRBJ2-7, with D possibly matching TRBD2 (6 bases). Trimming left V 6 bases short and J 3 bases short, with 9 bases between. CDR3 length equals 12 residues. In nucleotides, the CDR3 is TGTGCCAGCAGCCGGACTAACTACGAGCAGTACTTC. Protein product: CASSRTNYEQYF.

CDR3 DNA sequence: TGTGCCAGTAGTATCGGGGACAGGAACACCGGGGAGCTGTTTTTT. It is translated as CASSIGDRNTGELFF. The chain employs TRBV19 and TRBJ2-2; 7 bases fit TRBD1. CDR3 length: 15 residues. Germline CDR1 is LNHDA and CDR2 is SQIVND (reference sequence). J gave up 1 base and V 3 bases, and 2 bases lay outside the gene matches.

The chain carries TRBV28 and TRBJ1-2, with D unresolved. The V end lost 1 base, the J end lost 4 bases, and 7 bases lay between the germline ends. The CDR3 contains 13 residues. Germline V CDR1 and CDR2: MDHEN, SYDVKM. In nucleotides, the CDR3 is TGTGCCAGCAGTTTATCACAGACCTATGGCTACACCTTC. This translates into CASSLSQTYGYTF.

The CDR3 region is CASSLDNTGELFF. The DNA for the CDR3 is TGCGCCAGCAGCCTAGATAACACCGGGGAGCTGTTTTTT. The chain is built from TRBV5-1 and TRBJ2-2; D is uncertain. V lost 4 bases and J lost 2, with 6 bases in between. The CDR3 extends over 13 amino acids. The germline V gene encodes CDR1 SGHRS and CDR2 YFSETQ. Full variable domain (outside the CDR3, taken from reference TRBV5-1 and TRBJ2-2): KAGVTQTPRYLIKTRGQQVTLSCSPISGHRSVSWYQQTPGQGLQFLFEYFSETQRNKGNFPGRFSGRQFSNSRSEMNVSTLELGDSALYLCASSLDNTGELFFGEGSRLTVL.

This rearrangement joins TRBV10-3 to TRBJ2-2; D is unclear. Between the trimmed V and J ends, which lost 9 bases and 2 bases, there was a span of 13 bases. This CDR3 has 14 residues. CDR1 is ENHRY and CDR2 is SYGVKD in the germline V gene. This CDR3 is CAISNQQNTGELFF. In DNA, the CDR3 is TGTGCCATATCAAACCAACAAAACACCGGGGAGCTGTTTTTT.

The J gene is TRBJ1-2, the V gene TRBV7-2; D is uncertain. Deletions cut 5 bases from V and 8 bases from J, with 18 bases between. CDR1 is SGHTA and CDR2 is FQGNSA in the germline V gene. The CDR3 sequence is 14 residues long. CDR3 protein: CASSPWLVAGGYTF. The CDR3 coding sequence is TGTGCCAGCAGCCCATGGTTGGTGGCGGGAGGCTACACCTTC.

The CDR3 nucleotides are TGTGCCAGCAGCGTAGTAAAGGGGAACACAGATACGCAGTATTTT. This encodes CASSVVKGNTDTQYF. The gene calls are TRBV9 and TRBJ2-3; D perhaps matches TRBD1 (5 bases). V was trimmed by 0 bases and J by 2 bases, leaving 10 bases between them. Germline loops: CDR1 SGDLS, CDR2 YYNGEE. This CDR3 is 15 amino acids long.

The CDR3 loop reads CASSGDRGPVPTEAFF. The CDR3 bases are TGTGCCAGCAGTGGGGACAGGGGGCCCGTCCCCACTGAAGCTTTCTTT. The chain links TRBV27 to TRBJ1-1; 12 bases map to TRBD1. V gave up 5 bases and J gave up 4 bases; unmatched junction bases: 8. This CDR3 has 16 residues. Germline V gene sequence: CDR1 MNHEY, CDR2 SMNVEV (reference sequence).

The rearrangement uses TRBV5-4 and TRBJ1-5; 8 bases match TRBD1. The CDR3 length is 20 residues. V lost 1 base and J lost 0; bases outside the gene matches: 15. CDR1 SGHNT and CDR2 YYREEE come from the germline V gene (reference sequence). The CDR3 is CASSLIPGQAKLYSNQPQHF. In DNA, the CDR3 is TGTGCCAGCAGCTTGATACCGGGACAGGCGAAACTCTATAGCAATCAGCCCCAGCATTTT.

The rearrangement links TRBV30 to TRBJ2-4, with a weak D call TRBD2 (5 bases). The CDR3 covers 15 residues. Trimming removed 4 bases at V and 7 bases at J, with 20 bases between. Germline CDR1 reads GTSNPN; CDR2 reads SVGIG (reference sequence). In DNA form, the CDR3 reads TGTGCCTGGAACGACATTAGCGTCGGGTTGAACATTCAGTACTTC. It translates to CAWNDISVGLNIQYF.

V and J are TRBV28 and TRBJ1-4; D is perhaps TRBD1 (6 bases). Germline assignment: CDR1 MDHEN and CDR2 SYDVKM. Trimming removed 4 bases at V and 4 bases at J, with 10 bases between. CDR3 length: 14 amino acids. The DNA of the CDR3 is TGTGCCAGCAGTTCCCAACAGGGTAATGAAAAACTGTTTTTT. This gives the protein CASSSQQGNEKLFF.

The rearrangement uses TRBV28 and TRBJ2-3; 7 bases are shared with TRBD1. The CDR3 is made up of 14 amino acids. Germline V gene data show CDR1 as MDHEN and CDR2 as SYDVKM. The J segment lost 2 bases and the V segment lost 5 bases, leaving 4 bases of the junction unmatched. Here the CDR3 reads CASSQGQNTDTQYF. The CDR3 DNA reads TGTGCCAGCAGTCAGGGACAGAACACAGATACGCAGTATTTT.

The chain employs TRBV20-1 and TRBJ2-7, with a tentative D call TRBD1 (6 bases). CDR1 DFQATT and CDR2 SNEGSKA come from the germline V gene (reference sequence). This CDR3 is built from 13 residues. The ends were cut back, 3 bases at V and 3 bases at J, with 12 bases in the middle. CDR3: CSASQGTNYEQYF. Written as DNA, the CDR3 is TGCAGTGCTAGTCAGGGGACCAACTACGAGCAGTACTTC.

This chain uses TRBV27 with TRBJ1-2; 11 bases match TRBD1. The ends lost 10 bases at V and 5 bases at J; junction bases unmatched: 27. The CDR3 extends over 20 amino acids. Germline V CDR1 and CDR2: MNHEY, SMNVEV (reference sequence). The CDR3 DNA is TGTGCCACCCTTAGTAGTTTTTTTCCGGACAGGGGGCTCCCCCTATATGGCTACACCTTC. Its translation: CATLSSFFPDRGLPLYGYTF.

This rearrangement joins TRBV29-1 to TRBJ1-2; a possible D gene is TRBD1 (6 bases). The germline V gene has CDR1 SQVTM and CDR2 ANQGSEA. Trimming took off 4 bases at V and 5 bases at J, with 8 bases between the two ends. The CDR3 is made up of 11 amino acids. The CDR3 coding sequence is TGCAGCGTTGGAGGGACATATGGCTACACCTTC. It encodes CSVGGTYGYTF. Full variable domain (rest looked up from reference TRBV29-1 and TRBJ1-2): SAVISQKPSRDICQRGTSLTIQCQVDSQVTMMFWYRQQPGQSLTLIATANQGSEATYESGFVIDKFPISRPNLTFSTLTVSNMSPEDSSIYLCSVGGTYGYTFGSGTRLTVV.

This CDR3 is CASSPRRDRVTGELFF. CDR3 coding DNA: TGTGCCAGCAGCCCCCGCCGGGACAGGGTCACCGGGGAGCTGTTTTTT. The gene calls are TRBV11-1 and TRBJ2-2; 9 nucleotides match TRBD1. Germline CDR1 and CDR2: SGHAT and FQDESV (reference sequence). Losses at the gene ends were 5 bases for V and 4 bases for J; bases not matched to a gene: 8. The CDR3 loop spans 16 amino acids.